A selection of T cell receptor beta chains follows, all from one sample in a study of circulating CD8 cells and anti-PD-1 response in melanoma. Via MiXCR, TCRdb re-called the reads, giving one row per CDR3 protein. This table has about 810 distinct CDR3 sequences, under 15% appearing once. The sample was CD8+ T cells from PBMCs, taken at baseline or after one month of anti-PD-1 therapy (not recorded which). The receptor source for this set is a human donor with melanoma. The CDR3 runs from the conserved cysteine through the conserved F or W. A D gene is named only where the DNA matches it firmly. Only some rows state a clone size, as once, few, many or a class for expanded clones.

v_gene	d_gene	j_gene	abundance	len	CDR3aa	CDR3nt
TRBV30	.	TRBJ1-1	.	12	CAWTDWNTEAFF	TGTGCCTGGACCGACTGGAACACTGAAGCTTTCTTT
TRBV27	.	TRBJ2-5	.	14	CASGGAFTEETQYF	TGTGCCAGCGGGGGGGCTTTCACGGAAGAGACCCAGTACTTC
TRBV20-1	TRBD2	TRBJ2-1	medium-sized	13	CSAVAGGPHEQFF	TGCAGTGCAGTAGCGGGGGGGCCCCATGAGCAGTTCTTC
TRBV24-1	.	TRBJ2-7	medium-sized	14	CATSAGARSLEQYF	TGTGCCACCAGTGCGGGGGCGCGATCTCTCGAGCAGTACTTC
TRBV19	TRBD1	TRBJ2-7	medium-sized	15	CASSIAGGGTYEQYF	TGTGCCAGTAGTATAGCAGGGGGCGGGACCTACGAGCAGTACTTC
TRBV20-1	.	TRBJ1-1	.	12	CSARDGQSEAFF	TGCAGTGCTAGAGATGGGCAGAGTGAAGCTTTCTTT
TRBV2	.	TRBJ1-4	.	14	CASSNPRENEKLLF	TGTGCCAGCAGTAATCCCAGGGAAAATGAAAAACTGCTTTTT
TRBV28	.	TRBJ1-1	.	14	CASTHPGAPTEAFF	TGTGCCAGCACCCATCCGGGGGCCCCAACTGAAGCTTTCTTT
TRBV19	TRBD1	TRBJ2-7	medium-sized	12	CATRTGAYEQYF	TGTGCCACCAGGACAGGGGCCTACGAGCAGTACTTC
TRBV19	.	TRBJ1-1	.	15	CASSISDSGGTEAFF	TGTGCCAGTAGTATCTCGGACTCAGGAGGAACTGAAGCTTTCTTT
TRBV7-2	.	TRBJ2-1	large	14	CASSRPNLDNEQFF	TGTGCCAGCAGCCGACCAAATCTCGACAATGAGCAGTTCTTC
TRBV28	.	TRBJ2-2	.	15	CASRGGLTNTGELFF	TGTGCCAGCAGGGGGGGACTTACGAACACCGGGGAGCTGTTTTTT
TRBV25-1	.	TRBJ2-7	medium-sized	11	CASRALYEQYF	TGTGCCAGCCGGGCCCTTTACGAGCAGTACTTC
TRBV28	.	TRBJ1-3	few	14	CASSRTASGNTIYF	TGTGCCAGCAGTCGGACAGCCTCTGGAAACACCATATATTTT
TRBV3-1	.	TRBJ1-1	medium-sized	14	CASSQGQGYTEAFF	TGTGCCAGCAGCCAAGGGCAGGGATATACTGAAGCTTTCTTT
TRBV28	.	TRBJ1-5	.	14	CASFAGNHNQPQHF	TGTGCCAGCTTCGCAGGGAACCACAATCAGCCCCAGCATTTT
TRBV4-1	TRBD1	TRBJ2-7	medium-sized	17	CASSQKVGQEATYEQYF	TGCGCCAGCAGCCAAAAGGTGGGACAGGAGGCAACCTACGAGCAGTACTTC
TRBV5-6	.	TRBJ2-7	medium-sized	16	CASSQRDSYLSYEQYF	TGTGCCAGCAGCCAGCGGGACAGCTATTTGTCCTACGAGCAGTACTTC
TRBV2	.	TRBJ2-1	.	13	CASTERPNNEQFF	TGTGCCAGTACCGAACGTCCGAATAATGAGCAGTTCTTC
TRBV19	.	TRBJ2-1	.	16	CASSIAASVVYNEQFF	TGTGCCAGTAGTATAGCCGCTAGCGTGGTCTACAATGAGCAGTTCTTC
TRBV4-1	.	TRBJ2-5	.	13	CASSQLGWETQYF	TGCGCCAGCAGCCAACTGGGGTGGGAGACCCAGTACTTC
TRBV27	.	TRBJ2-1	medium-sized	11	CASSLFGEQFF	TGTGCCAGCAGTTTATTCGGGGAGCAGTTCTTC
TRBV29-1	.	TRBJ2-1	few	10	CSGHRNEQFF	TGCAGCGGCCATAGAAATGAGCAGTTCTTC
TRBV6-1	.	TRBJ2-7	few	13	CASRGGFSYEQYF	TGTGCCAGCAGGGGGGGCTTCTCCTACGAGCAGTACTTC
TRBV27	.	TRBJ2-7	medium-sized	16	CASSLQDGSSQYEQYF	TGTGCCAGCAGTTTACAAGACGGCAGTAGTCAGTACGAGCAGTACTTC
TRBV19	.	TRBJ2-7	.	12	CASSGSSYERYF	TGTGCCAGTAGTGGGAGCTCCTACGAGCGGTACTTC
TRBV24-1	.	TRBJ1-1	few	14	CATSDAQGGTEAFF	TGTGCCACCAGTGACGCGCAGGGAGGAACTGAAGCTTTCTTT
TRBV9	.	TRBJ2-1	medium-sized	16	CASSVEGPAAHNEQFF	TGTGCCAGCAGCGTAGAGGGGCCAGCGGCCCACAATGAGCAGTTCTTC
TRBV5-5	.	TRBJ2-7	medium-sized	18	CASSLYRLQGGTSYEQYF	TGTGCCAGCAGCTTGTACCGACTTCAGGGGGGGACTTCCTACGAGCAGTACTTC
TRBV2	.	TRBJ2-3	.	15	CASTNRDTSSITQYF	TGTGCCAGCACAAACCGGGACACGTCGAGTATTACGCAGTATTTT
TRBV19	.	TRBJ1-5	large	12	CASSMQDQPQHF	TGTGCCAGTAGTATGCAGGATCAGCCCCAGCATTTT
TRBV19	.	TRBJ1-1	.	13	CASSSGKNTEAFF	TGTGCCAGTAGTAGCGGCAAGAACACTGAAGCTTTCTTT
TRBV3-1	.	TRBJ2-1	medium-sized	15	CASRRGPNSYNEQFF	TGTGCCAGCAGGCGGGGGCCCAATTCCTACAATGAGCAGTTCTTC
TRBV6-1	.	TRBJ2-7	few	12	CASRGRTYEQYF	TGTGCCAGCAGGGGCAGGACCTACGAGCAGTACTTC
TRBV6-5	.	TRBJ2-3	.	15	CASSYRSGGTDTQYF	TGTGCCAGCAGTTACCGGTCGGGGGGCACAGATACGCAGTATTTT
TRBV4-1	.	TRBJ1-5	.	13	CASSVSGSQPQHF	TGCGCCAGCAGCGTTTCGGGAAGTCAGCCCCAGCATTTT
TRBV25-1	.	TRBJ1-1	medium-sized	16	CASSPQGGQRSTEAFF	TGTGCCAGCAGTCCCCAAGGAGGGCAAAGGAGCACTGAAGCTTTCTTT